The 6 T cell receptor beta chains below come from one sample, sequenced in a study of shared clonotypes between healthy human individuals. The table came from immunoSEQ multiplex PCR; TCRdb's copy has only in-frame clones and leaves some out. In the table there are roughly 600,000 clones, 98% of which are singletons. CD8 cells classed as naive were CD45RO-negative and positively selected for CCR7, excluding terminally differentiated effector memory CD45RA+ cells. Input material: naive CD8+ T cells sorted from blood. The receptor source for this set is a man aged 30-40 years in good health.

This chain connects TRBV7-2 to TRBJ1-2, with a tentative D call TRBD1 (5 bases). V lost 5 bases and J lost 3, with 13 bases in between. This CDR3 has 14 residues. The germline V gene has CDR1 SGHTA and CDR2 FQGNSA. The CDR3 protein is CASSAPGVDYGYTF. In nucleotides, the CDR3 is TGTGCCAGCAGCGCCCCGGGGGTCGACTATGGCTACACCTTC.

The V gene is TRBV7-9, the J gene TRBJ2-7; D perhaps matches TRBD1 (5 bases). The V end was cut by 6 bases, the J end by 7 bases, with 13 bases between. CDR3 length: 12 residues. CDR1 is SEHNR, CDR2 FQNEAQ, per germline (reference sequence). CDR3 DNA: TGTGCCAGCAGTTGGCAGGGTCGTGAGCAGTACTTC. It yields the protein CASSWQGREQYF.

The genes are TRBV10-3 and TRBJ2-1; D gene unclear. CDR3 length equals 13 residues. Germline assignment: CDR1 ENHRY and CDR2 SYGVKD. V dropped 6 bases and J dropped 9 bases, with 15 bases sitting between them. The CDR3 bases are TGTGCCATCAGAAGACCTGAGCAAGGTGAGCAGTTCTTC. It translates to CAIRRPEQGEQFF.

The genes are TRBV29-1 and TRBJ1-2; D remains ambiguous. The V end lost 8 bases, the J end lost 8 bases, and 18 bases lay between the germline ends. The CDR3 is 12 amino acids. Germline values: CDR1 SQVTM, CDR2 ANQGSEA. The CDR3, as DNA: TGCAGCACGAGGACTCAAGATGTAGGCTACACCTTC. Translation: CSTRTQDVGYTF.

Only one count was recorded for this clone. CDR3 coding DNA: TGTGCCTGGAATACGGGACTAGCGGGACAAACGTATGAGCAGTTCTTC. It codes for CAWNTGLAGQTYEQFF. The chain employs TRBV30 and TRBJ2-1; 13 positions match TRBD2. CDR1 and CDR2 from the germline V gene are GTSNPN and SVGIG (reference sequence). Germline trimming cut 4 bases from V and 8 bases from J; bases unmatched to any gene: 11. The CDR3 is 16 amino acids.

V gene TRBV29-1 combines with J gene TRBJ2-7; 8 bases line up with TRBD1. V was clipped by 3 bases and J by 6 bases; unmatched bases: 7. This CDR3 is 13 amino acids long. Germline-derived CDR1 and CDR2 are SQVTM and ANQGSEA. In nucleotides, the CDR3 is TGCAGCGTTGATTGGACAGGGAGTGCCGAGCAGTACTTC. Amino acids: CSVDWTGSAEQYF.